This T cell receptor (beta chain) was found in a study of shared clonotypes between healthy human individuals (TCRdb year 2020). The study in broad terms: A couple of women and three men aged 18 to 49 years were included in the cohort. The study deeply sequenced blood TCR repertoires of five healthy adults to estimate repertoire size and the extent of clonotype sharing between individuals. Per donor, three plates each were used for CD4 naive and CD4 memory, two for CD8 naive, and one for CD8 memory. Different laboratories and diverse techniques were used to prepare libraries and sequence TCR repertoires, to increase sequencing depth and limit assay-specific biases. Between about 0.85 and 9.5 billion PBMCs per donor were obtained by leukapheresis. Study-wide findings and limitations: Approximately 4.8% of naive CD4, around 3.6% of naive CD8, approximately 2.2% of memory CD4, and 0.35% to 0.4% of memory CD8 clonotypes were shared across four donors. Pairwise subsampling indicated that sequencing depth was expected to affect the degree of clonotype sharing among donors. Incomplete sequencing was indicated by rarefaction of sorted-subset datasets, despite the large sequencing depth. Only blood was sampled, and tissue TCR repertoires likely differ from those in blood. Because the study included a small number of donors, the genetic and exposure-history diversity represented was limited. Naive subsets generally had larger estimated clonotype richness than memory subsets. Clonotypes shared by all four sorted-subset donors showed higher generation probabilities than non-shared clonotypes.

A word on this clone: Its specific antigen is unknown. No base-level quality is on record; no much larger clone is a single base apart.

Using the deep immunoSEQ assay, multiplex PCR amplified TCR CDR3 regions from genomic DNA. Extracted genomic DNA from each cell subset was distributed evenly across all wells of several immunoSEQ 96-well plates, and each plate was treated as a replicate. For sorted subsets, 200 to 250 ng of genomic DNA, equivalent to some 30,000 T cell genomes, went into each replicate PCR. Purified libraries were quantified with a Qubit 3.0 fluorometer, sized on a Bioanalyzer 2100, and re-quantified with the KAPA Library Quantification kit. Every immunoSEQ 96-well plate was sequenced on a separate single-read 150-cycle Illumina NextSeq 550 flow cell. The study's processing was this. Because the immunoSEQ output included only junctional sequences and no quality scores, the filtering could not be the same as the filtering used for full-length reads. To assign V/J genes and CDR3, sequences were annotated using PyIR, a Python wrapper for IgBLAST v1.9, with IMGT germline references. Reads were removed for weak V/J assignments (E-value above 1e-6), missing CDR3, stop codons, out-of-frame junctions, or ambiguous translated residues. V3J clonotypes were defined by identical inferred V gene, J gene, and CDR3 amino acid sequence. Percentage overlap between repertoires was computed as shared unique clonotypes divided by the size of the smaller repertoire. Repertoire richness was assessed with RTK rarefaction, the Chao1 estimator, and Recon v2.1 estimates of unobserved clonotypes. OLGA was used to compute generation probabilities for all TCRbeta clonotypes that the gDNA method yielded from a handful of donors. TCRdb took this table from immuneACCESS and kept in-frame rearrangements with V and J called. Such tables lack part of the clones; where checked against another copy, unresolved V genes explain under half of the gap, and the rest is unexplained. V, J and clone size are those of that table, while D and trimming were read from the DNA. This sample holds more than 2,000,000 clones; approximately 95% were observed only once. About 0.37% of the sample goes to the ten largest clones.

The donors were healthy, HIV-negative adults who had no recently reported acute infections or vaccinations. Every donor was a Caucasian adult residing in Nashville, Tennessee, USA. Magnetic negative selection was used to enrich CD4+ T cells, after which naive cells were positively selected on CD45RA and the negative fraction became the memory subset. Blood was obtained by leukapheresis, after which PBMCs were separated by Ficoll-Histopaque density gradient centrifugation and cryopreserved in liquid nitrogen vapor phase. Purity and quantity of every magnetically sorted T cell population were checked by analytical flow cytometry. Genomic DNA was isolated from each sorted fraction and quantified by UV absorbance on a Nanodrop 2000c. V is shortened by 10 bases, J by 2 bases, and the region joining them spans 15 bases. For CDR1 and CDR2, the germline V gene lists MDHEN and SYDVKM. CDR3 length: 13 amino acids, cysteine to phenylalanine. This entry keeps only the CDR3 DNA: 39 bases, framed from base 1.

Source material: naive CD4+ T cells from PBMCs. Read against the paper, the sample's cell subset or site label means: CD45RA+ positively selected. This chain joins TRBV28 to TRBJ2-7; confidence is insufficient to name the D gene. The TCR comes from a man between 18 and 29 years old in good health. Some clones in this sample may be carry-over from other donors' samples. The CDR3 has the sequence CATLDESPYEQYF. The nucleotide sequence is TGTGCCACCCTGGATGAATCTCCCTACGAGCAGTACTTC.